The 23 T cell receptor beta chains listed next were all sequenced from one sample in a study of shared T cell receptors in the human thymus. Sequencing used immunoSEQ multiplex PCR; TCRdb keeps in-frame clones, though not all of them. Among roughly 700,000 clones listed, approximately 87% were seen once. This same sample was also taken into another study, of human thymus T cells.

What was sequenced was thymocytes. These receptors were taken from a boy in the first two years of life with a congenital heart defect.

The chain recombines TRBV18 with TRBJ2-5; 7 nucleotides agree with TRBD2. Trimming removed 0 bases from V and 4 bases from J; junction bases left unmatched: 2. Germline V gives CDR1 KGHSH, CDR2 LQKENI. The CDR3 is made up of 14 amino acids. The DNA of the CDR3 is TGTGCCAGCTCACCACCGGGAGGGGTAGAGACCCAGTACTTC. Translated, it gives CASSPPGGVETQYF.

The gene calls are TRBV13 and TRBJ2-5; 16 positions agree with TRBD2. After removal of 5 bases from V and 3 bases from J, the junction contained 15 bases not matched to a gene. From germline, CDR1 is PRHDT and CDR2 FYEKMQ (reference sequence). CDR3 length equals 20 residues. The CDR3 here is CASSLTCSGTSGREKETQYF. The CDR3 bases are TGTGCCAGCAGCCTAACCTGCTCGGGGACTAGCGGGAGGGAGAAAGAGACCCAGTACTTC.

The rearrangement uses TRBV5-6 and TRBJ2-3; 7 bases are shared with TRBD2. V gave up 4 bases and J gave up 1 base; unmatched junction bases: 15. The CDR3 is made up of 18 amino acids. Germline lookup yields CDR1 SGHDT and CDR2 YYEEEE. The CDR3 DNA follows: TGTGCCAGCAGCCTGAGTAAGGCGGGAGCATCCGGCACAGATACGCAGTATTTT. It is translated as CASSLSKAGASGTDTQYF.

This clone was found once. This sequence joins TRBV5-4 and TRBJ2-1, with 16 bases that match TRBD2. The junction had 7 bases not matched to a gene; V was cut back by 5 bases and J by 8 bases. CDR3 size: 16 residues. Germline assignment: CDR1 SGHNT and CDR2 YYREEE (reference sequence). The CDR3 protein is CASRAGLAGGQDEQFF. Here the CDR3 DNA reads TGTGCCAGCAGGGCGGGACTAGCGGGAGGGCAGGATGAGCAGTTCTTC.

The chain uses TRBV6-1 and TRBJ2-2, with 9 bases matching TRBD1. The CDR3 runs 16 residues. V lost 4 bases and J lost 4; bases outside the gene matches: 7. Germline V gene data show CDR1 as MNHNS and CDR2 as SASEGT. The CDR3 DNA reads TGTGCCAGCAGTGGACCGGGACAGGGATTCACCGGGGAGCTGTTTTTT. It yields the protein CASSGPGQGFTGELFF.

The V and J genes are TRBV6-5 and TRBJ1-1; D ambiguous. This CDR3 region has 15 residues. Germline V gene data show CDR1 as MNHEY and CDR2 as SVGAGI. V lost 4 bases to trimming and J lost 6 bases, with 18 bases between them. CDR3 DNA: TGTGCCAGCAGTTTTCATGCGGGGAGAAGGTCTGAAGCTTTCTTT. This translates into CASSFHAGRRSEAFF.

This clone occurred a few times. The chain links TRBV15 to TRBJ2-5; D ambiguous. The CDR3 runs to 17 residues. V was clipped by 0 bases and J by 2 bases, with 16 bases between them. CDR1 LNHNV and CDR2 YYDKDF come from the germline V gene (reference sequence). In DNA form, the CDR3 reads TGTGCCACCAGCAGAGAGCTAAGGTCTGGCGGTCAAGAGACCCAGTACTTC. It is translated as CATSRELRSGGQETQYF.

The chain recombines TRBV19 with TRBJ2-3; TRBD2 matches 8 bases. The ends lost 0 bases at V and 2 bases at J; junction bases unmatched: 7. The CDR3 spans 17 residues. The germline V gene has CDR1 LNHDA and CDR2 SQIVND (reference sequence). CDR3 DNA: TGTGCCAGTAGTATAGAAAGCGGGAGTGGCCCCACAGATACGCAGTATTTT. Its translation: CASSIESGSGPTDTQYF.

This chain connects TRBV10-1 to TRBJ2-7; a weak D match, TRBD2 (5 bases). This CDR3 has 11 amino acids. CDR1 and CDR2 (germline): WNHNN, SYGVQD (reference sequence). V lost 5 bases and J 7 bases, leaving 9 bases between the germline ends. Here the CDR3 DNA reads TGCGCCAGCAGTACCCAGCGGGAGCAGTACTTC. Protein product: CASSTQREQYF.

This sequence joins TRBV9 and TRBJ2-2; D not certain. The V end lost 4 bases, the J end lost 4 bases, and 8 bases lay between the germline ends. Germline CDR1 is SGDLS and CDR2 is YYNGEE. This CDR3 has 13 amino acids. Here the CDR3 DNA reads TGTGCCAGCAGCCCCCCGGGCACCGGGGAGCTGTTTTTT. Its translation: CASSPPGTGELFF.

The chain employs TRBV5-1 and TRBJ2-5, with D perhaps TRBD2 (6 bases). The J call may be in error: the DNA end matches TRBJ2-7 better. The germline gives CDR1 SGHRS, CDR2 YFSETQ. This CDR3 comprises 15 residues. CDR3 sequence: CASSLGGGNTYEQYF. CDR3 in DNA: TGCGCCAGCAGCTTGGGGGGAGGTAATACCTACGAGCAGTACTTC.

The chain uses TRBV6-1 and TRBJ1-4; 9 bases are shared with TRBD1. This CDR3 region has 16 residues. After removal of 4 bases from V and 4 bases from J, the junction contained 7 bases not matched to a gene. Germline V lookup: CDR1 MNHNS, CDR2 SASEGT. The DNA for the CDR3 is TGTGCCAGCAGTGGCCCGGGACAGGGTTATAATGAAAAACTGTTTTTT. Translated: CASSGPGQGYNEKLFF.

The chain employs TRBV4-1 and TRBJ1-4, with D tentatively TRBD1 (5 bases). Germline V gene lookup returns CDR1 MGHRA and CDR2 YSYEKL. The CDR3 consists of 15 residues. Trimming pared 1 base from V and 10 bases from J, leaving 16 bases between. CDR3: CASSQVRARGGKLFF. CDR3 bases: TGCGCCAGCAGCCAAGTCAGGGCTCGGGGAGGAAAACTGTTTTTT.

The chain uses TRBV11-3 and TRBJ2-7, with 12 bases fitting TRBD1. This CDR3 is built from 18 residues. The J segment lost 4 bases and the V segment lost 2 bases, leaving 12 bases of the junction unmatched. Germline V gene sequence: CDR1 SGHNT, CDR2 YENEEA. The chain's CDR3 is CASSLWGLGDRGQYEQYF. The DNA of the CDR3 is TGTGCCAGCAGCTTATGGGGGCTCGGGGACAGGGGGCAGTACGAGCAGTACTTC.

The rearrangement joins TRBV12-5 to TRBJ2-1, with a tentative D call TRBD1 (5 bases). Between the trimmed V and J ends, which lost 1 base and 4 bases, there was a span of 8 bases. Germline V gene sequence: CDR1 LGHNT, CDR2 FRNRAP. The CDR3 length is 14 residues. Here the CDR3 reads CASGLEGLYNEQFF. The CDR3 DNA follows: TGTGCTAGTGGTTTGGAGGGGTTGTACAATGAGCAGTTCTTC.

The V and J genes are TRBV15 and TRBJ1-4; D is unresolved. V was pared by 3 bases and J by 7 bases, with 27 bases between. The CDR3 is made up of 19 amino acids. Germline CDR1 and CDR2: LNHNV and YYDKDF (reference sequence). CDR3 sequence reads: CATSSYLSRGEGEGEKLFF. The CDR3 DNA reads TGTGCCACCAGCAGCTACCTCTCCCGAGGTGAGGGCGAGGGTGAAAAACTGTTTTTT. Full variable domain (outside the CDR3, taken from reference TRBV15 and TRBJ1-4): DAMVIQNPRYQVTQFGKPVTLSCSQTLNHNVMYWYQQKSSQAPKLLFHYYDKDFNNEADTPDNFQSRRPNTSFCFLDIRSPGLGDTAMYLCATSSYLSRGEGEGEKLFFGSGTQLSVL.

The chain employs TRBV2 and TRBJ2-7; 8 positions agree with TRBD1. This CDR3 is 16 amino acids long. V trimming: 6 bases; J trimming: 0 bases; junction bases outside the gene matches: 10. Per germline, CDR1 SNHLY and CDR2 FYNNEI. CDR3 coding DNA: TGTGCCAGCAGAGCCTTCGACAGGGGCAACTCCTACGAGCAGTACTTC. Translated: CASRAFDRGNSYEQYF.

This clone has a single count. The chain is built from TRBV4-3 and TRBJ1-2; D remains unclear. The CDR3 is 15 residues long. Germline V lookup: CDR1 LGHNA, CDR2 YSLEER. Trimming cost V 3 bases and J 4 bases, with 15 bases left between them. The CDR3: CASSHRYREIYGYTF. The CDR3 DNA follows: TGCGCCAGCAGCCACCGGTACCGGGAGATCTATGGCTACACCTTC.

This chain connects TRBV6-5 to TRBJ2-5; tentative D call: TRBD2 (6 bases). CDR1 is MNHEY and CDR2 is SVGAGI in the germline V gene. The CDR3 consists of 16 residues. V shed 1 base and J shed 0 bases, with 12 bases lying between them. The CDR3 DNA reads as TGTGCCAGCAGTTACTTGGCGGGAAACCACCAAGAGACCCAGTACTTC. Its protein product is CASSYLAGNHQETQYF.

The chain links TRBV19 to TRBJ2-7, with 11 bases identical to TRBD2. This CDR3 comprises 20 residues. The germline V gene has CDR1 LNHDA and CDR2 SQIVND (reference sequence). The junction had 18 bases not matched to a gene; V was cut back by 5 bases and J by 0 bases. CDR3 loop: CASSATLLAGASINSYEQYF. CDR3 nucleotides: TGTGCCAGTAGTGCCACTTTACTAGCGGGAGCGTCTATTAACTCCTACGAGCAGTACTTC.

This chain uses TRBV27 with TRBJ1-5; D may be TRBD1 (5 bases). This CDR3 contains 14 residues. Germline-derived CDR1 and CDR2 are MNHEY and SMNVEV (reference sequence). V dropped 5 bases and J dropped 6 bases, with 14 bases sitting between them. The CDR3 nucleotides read TGTGCCAGCAGTCTTGGGGGGGGAGGTCAGCCCCAGCATTTT. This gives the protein CASSLGGGGQPQHF.

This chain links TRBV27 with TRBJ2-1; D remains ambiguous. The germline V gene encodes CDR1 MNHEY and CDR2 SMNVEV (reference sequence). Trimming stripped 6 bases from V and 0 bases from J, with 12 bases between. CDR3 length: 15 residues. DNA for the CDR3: TGTGCCAGCAGCCGCGCCAATCACTCCTACAATGAGCAGTTCTTC. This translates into CASSRANHSYNEQFF.

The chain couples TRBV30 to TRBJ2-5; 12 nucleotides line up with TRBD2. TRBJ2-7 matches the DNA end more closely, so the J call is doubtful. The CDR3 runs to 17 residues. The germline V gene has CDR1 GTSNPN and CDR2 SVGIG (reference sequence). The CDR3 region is CAWSPLALAGGTYEQYF. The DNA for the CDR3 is TGTGCCTGGAGTCCCTTGGCCCTAGCGGGAGGGACCTACGAGCAGTACTTC.